A selection of T cell receptor beta chains follows, all from one sample in a study of blood T cell repertoires in COVID-19. TCRdb's copy holds only in-frame clones and misses some; the assay was immunoSEQ multiplex PCR. This repertoire shows 250,000 or so clones, about 90% found once; its top ten account for 2.5% to 3%. The sequenced material came from peripheral blood. The origin of the receptors is a woman aged 60-75 years with acute or convalescent COVID-19. Both conserved end residues are part of each CDR3. The D gene is left open where the match is weak.

j_gene | len | v_gene | d_gene | CDR3aa
TRBJ2-1 | 14 | TRBV20-1 | TRBD1 | CSASEGQGYNEQFF
TRBJ2-7 | 17 | TRBV13 | TRBD2 | CASSLPGLAGGPHEQYF
TRBJ1-1 | 18 | TRBV4-2 | TRBD1 | CASSQEGTGGEVRTEAFF
TRBJ1-5 | 15 | TRBV7-8 | . | CASSLEPGNNQPQHF
TRBJ1-6 | 17 | TRBV2 | TRBD1 | CASSEALRTGGVSPLHF
TRBJ2-5 | 15 | TRBV27 | TRBD2 | CASRETGGGQETQYF
TRBJ1-6 | 15 | TRBV5-1 | TRBD1 | CASSLAAGGNSPLHF
TRBJ1-2 | 14 | TRBV6-5 | TRBD1 | CASSFRGFGYGYTF
TRBJ1-5 | 17 | TRBV2 | TRBD1 | CASALRGTGGVPKPQHF
TRBJ2-7 | 14 | TRBV30 | TRBD1 | CAWGDRGDDGEQYF